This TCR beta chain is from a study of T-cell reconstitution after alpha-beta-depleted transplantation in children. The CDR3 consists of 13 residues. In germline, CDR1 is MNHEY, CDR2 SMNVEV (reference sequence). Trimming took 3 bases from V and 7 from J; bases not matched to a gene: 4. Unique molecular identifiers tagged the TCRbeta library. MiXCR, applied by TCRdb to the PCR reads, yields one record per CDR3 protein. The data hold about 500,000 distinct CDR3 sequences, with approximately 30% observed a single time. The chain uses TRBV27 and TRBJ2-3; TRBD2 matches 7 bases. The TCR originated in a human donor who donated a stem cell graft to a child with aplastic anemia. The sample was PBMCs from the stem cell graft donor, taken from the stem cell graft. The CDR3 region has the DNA TGTGCCAGCAGTTTTGCACTAGCGAATACGCAGTATTTT. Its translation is CASSFALANTQYF.